A single sample gave rise to the 30 T cell receptor beta chains below, sequenced in a study of cytomegalovirus exposure and HLA in healthy donors. Primers: 60 Vbeta forward and 13 Jbeta reverse. The assay was immunoSEQ multiplex PCR, and TCRdb's table has in-frame clones only and misses some. Seen here are about 110,000 clones, 65% to 90% observed once, and the top ten hold 1.5% to 2%. Sequenced material: PBMCs. These receptors were obtained from a man in his fifties or sixties in good health and CMV-seronegative.

The chain links TRBV28 to TRBJ1-2; no reliable D call. This CDR3 has 14 residues. In germline, CDR1 is MDHEN, CDR2 SYDVKM. Trimming took off 10 bases at V and 0 bases at J, with 15 bases between the two ends. CDR3 sequence: CATGSGFTNYGYTF. CDR3 in DNA: TGTGCCACCGGATCGGGTTTTACTAACTATGGCTACACCTTC.

The chain joins TRBV30 to TRBJ2-3, with a possible D match to TRBD2 (6 bases). Between the trimmed V and J ends, which lost 3 bases and 5 bases, there was a span of 15 bases. This CDR3 spans 14 amino acids. Germline V lookup: CDR1 GTSNPN, CDR2 SVGIG (reference sequence). The CDR3 protein is CAWRALISGDTQYF. In DNA, the CDR3 is TGTGCCTGGAGGGCCTTGATTAGCGGAGATACGCAGTATTTT.

The J gene is TRBJ2-3, the V gene TRBV7-2, with D hard to call. The CDR3 covers 13 residues. Germline lookup yields CDR1 SGHTA and CDR2 FQGNSA. V gave up 3 bases and J gave up 4 bases, with 8 bases separating them. The CDR3 DNA reads TGTGCCAGCAGCTTCCCAGACTCAGATACGCAGTATTTT. Translation: CASSFPDSDTQYF.

The chain uses TRBV18 and TRBJ2-1; D is possibly TRBD1 (5 bases). The germline V gene encodes CDR1 KGHSH and CDR2 LQKENI. The V end was cut by 5 bases, the J end by 6 bases, with 11 bases between. The CDR3 is 13 amino acids. The CDR3 DNA is TGTGCCAGCTCAAGGGGTCTGGGCAATGAGCAGTTCTTC. Its protein is CASSRGLGNEQFF.

The rearrangement links TRBV9 to TRBJ1-2; D is undetermined. The CDR3 loop spans 13 amino acids. The germline V gene encodes CDR1 SGDLS and CDR2 YYNGEE. Between the trimmed V and J ends, which lost 4 bases and 2 bases, there was a span of 9 bases. CDR3 bases: TGTGCCAGCAGCTCGACGGGGAACTATGGCTACACCTTC. It translates to CASSSTGNYGYTF. Filled out from reference TRBV9 and TRBJ1-2, the complete variable domain reads DSGVTQTPKHLITATGQRVTLRCSPRSGDLSVYWYQQSLDQGLQFLIQYYNGEERAKGNILERFSAQQFPDLHSELNLSSLELGDSALYFCASSSTGNYGYTFGSGTRLTVV.

The CDR3 region has the DNA TGCGCCAGCAGCGCGCCAGGGGACGAGCAGTACGTC. This encodes CASSAPGDEQYV. The genes are TRBV5-1 and TRBJ2-7, with D maybe TRBD1 (6 bases). CDR3 length equals 12 residues. Looked up from germline, CDR1 is SGHRS and CDR2 is YFSETQ. V dropped 4 bases and J dropped 5 bases, with 10 bases sitting between them.

The rearrangement joins TRBV28 to TRBJ2-5; 8 nucleotides agree with TRBD1. J was trimmed by 1 base and V by 5 bases; bases with no gene match: 3. The germline CDR1 and CDR2 sequences are MDHEN and SYDVKM. The CDR3 length is 14 residues. The CDR3 DNA reads TGTGCCAGCAGTCCGGGACAGGTCCAAGAGACCCAGTACTTC. Protein sequence: CASSPGQVQETQYF.

The chain uses TRBV10-3 and TRBJ2-7, with TRBD1 identical over 7 bases. Germline V gives CDR1 ENHRY, CDR2 SYGVKD. V trimming: 10 bases; J trimming: 3 bases; junction bases outside the gene matches: 9. The CDR3 length is 13 residues. CDR3 nucleotides: TGTGCCAGCTTACAGGGGAAAGGCTACGAGCAGTACTTC. Its translation: CASLQGKGYEQYF.

The chain combines TRBV5-4 with TRBJ1-2; TRBD1 aligns across 7 bases. J lost 1 base, V lost 0 bases, and 3 bases had no gene match. Germline V gives CDR1 SGHNT, CDR2 YYREEE (reference sequence). This CDR3 is built from 15 residues. CDR3 bases: TGTGCCAGCAGCTTGGAGGGACAGTTTAACTATGGCTACACCTTC. Translated, it gives CASSLEGQFNYGYTF.

This clone is a singleton in its sample. The chain employs TRBV5-6 and TRBJ2-7, with TRBD1 identical over 11 bases. Per the germline V gene, CDR1 is SGHDT and CDR2 is YYEEEE. Trimming took 6 bases from V and 4 from J; bases not matched to a gene: 9. CDR3 size: 15 residues. The CDR3 DNA follows: TGTGCCAGCACATCTTTAGGGGACAGGGGGTACGAGCAGTACTTC. It is translated as CASTSLGDRGYEQYF.

The CDR3 DNA reads TGTGCCAGCAGCTATAGAGGGAACACTGAAGCTTTCTTT. It translates to CASSYRGNTEAFF. J is TRBJ1-1 and V is TRBV5-6, with D uncertain. Between the trimmed V and J ends, which lost 3 bases and 1 base, there was a span of 7 bases. The CDR3 spans 13 residues. Germline loops: CDR1 SGHDT, CDR2 YYEEEE.

This clone came up a few times. J is TRBJ2-3 and V is TRBV11-2, with TRBD1 as a possible D gene (5 bases). Germline CDR1 is SGHAT and CDR2 is FQNNGV. The V end was cut by 5 bases, the J end by 6 bases, with 9 bases between. The CDR3 runs 12 residues. The CDR3 DNA is TGTGCCAGCAGCGGGGCTGGGGATACGCAGTATTTT. This gives the protein CASSGAGDTQYF.

The chain is built from TRBV6-5 and TRBJ1-6, with D hard to call. This CDR3 comprises 13 residues. The V end was cut by 2 bases, the J end by 7 bases, with 6 bases between. Germline V gives CDR1 MNHEY, CDR2 SVGAGI. Written as DNA, the CDR3 is TGTGCCAGCAGTTACGTCCTGAATTCACCCCTCCACTTT. Translating gives CASSYVLNSPLHF.

The rearrangement links TRBV7-9 to TRBJ2-7; 9 bases align to TRBD1. V shed 5 bases, J shed 5 bases, and the junction held 4 bases outside the gene matches. The V gene's germline CDR1 is SEHNR and CDR2 FQNEAQ (reference sequence). There are 13 residues in the CDR3. The CDR3 sequence is CASSLQGAHEQYF. The CDR3 region has the DNA TGTGCCAGCAGCCTACAGGGGGCCCACGAGCAGTACTTC.

The chain carries TRBV30 and TRBJ1-4, with 7 bases matching TRBD1. Unmatched junction bases numbered 7, after V lost 1 base and J lost 8 bases. The CDR3 runs 14 residues. The V gene's germline CDR1 is GTSNPN and CDR2 SVGIG (reference sequence). DNA for the CDR3: TGTGCCTGGAGTGACCCCAGGGGGTCGGAAAAACTGTTTTTT. Translation gives CAWSDPRGSEKLFF.

The J gene is TRBJ2-7, the V gene TRBV19; 10 positions agree with TRBD2. CDR1 is LNHDA and CDR2 is SQIVND in the germline V gene (reference sequence). Unmatched junction bases numbered 8, after V lost 5 bases and J lost 4 bases. This CDR3 has 15 amino acids. Written as DNA, the CDR3 is TGTGCCAGTAGTTCTTCTAGCGGGGGACTTTACGAGCAGTACTTC. The encoded protein is CASSSSSGGLYEQYF.

This clone occurred a few times. The chain recombines TRBV2 with TRBJ2-4; perhaps TRBD1 as D (6 bases). Germline CDR1 SNHLY, CDR2 FYNNEI. Trimming removed 10 bases from V and 5 bases from J, with 18 bases in between. There are 14 residues in the CDR3. This CDR3 reads CATSPSRGQNIQYF. The CDR3 coding sequence is TGTGCCACCTCCCCCTCCAGGGGCCAAAACATTCAGTACTTC.

V usage is TRBV6-1 and J usage is TRBJ2-2; D possibly corresponds to TRBD1 (6 bases). This CDR3 has 14 amino acids. Trimming shortened V by 5 bases and J by 2 bases, and 9 bases separated the two germline ends. Per the germline V gene, CDR1 is MNHNS and CDR2 is SASEGT. The CDR3 spells CASSPGVNTGELFF. The CDR3 nucleotides read TGTGCCAGCAGTCCAGGGGTCAACACCGGGGAGCTGTTTTTT.

The chain joins TRBV18 to TRBJ1-2, with D unclear. Trimming stripped 2 bases from V and 5 bases from J, with 24 bases between. The CDR3 covers 18 residues. Germline V CDR1 and CDR2: KGHSH, LQKENI. CDR3 sequence (DNA): TGTGCCAGCTCACCAAATTCTATCGGAAACCTAGGTCTTTATGGCTACACCTTC. Translating it yields CASSPNSIGNLGLYGYTF.

This clone was seen more than once but under ten times. A read error may produce the germline difference seen at one junction end. This rearrangement joins TRBV18 to TRBJ1-2; D possibly corresponds to TRBD1 (6 bases). From germline, CDR1 is KGHSH and CDR2 LQKENI. The CDR3 has 15 amino acids. The CDR3 nucleotides are TGTGCCAGCTCGCCACAGGGAGACTTAGCTTATGGCTACACCTTC. Encoded protein: CASSPQGDLAYGYTF.

V and J are TRBV18 and TRBJ2-7; TRBD1 might be the D (7 bases). Trimming removed 8 bases from V and 3 bases from J, with 20 bases in between. Looked up from germline, CDR1 is KGHSH and CDR2 is LQKENI. The CDR3 is made up of 15 amino acids. CDR3 region: CASAGQLLSDYEQYF. The CDR3 bases are TGTGCCAGCGCGGGACAGCTACTAAGCGACTACGAGCAGTACTTC.

V gene TRBV2 combines with J gene TRBJ2-5; D not resolved. V was trimmed by 4 bases and J by 0 bases, leaving 9 bases between them. Germline CDR1 and CDR2: SNHLY and FYNNEI. The CDR3 loop spans 14 amino acids. The CDR3 coding sequence is TGTGCCAGCAGTGTTCGGCGGCACCAAGAGACCCAGTACTTC. Protein sequence: CASSVRRHQETQYF.

This clone was detected only once. The chain couples TRBV5-1 to TRBJ2-3, with D possibly TRBD2 on 6 matching bases. V gave up 5 bases and J gave up 5 bases, with 9 bases separating them. The CDR3 consists of 12 residues. Germline CDR1 and CDR2: SGHRS and YFSETQ. The CDR3 is CASRWGVDTQYF. The CDR3 bases are TGCGCCAGCAGATGGGGGGTAGATACGCAGTATTTT.

The chain has TRBV5-6 and TRBJ1-6; 11 bases are shared with TRBD1. Germline V gene data show CDR1 as SGHDT and CDR2 as YYEEEE. This CDR3 has 18 amino acids. After removal of 3 bases from V and 6 bases from J, the junction contained 11 bases not matched to a gene. The CDR3 spells CASSSGTGGLWVNSPLHF. The CDR3 DNA follows: TGTGCCAGCAGCTCCGGGACAGGGGGGCTTTGGGTTAATTCACCCCTCCACTTT.

CDR3 DNA sequence: TGCGCCAGCAGCTTGGCCAAGGGGGCTACTGCTGAAGCTTTCTTT. Translated: CASSLAKGATAEAFF. The rearrangement links TRBV5-1 to TRBJ1-1; 7 positions match TRBD1. V shed 0 bases, J shed 6 bases, and the junction held 8 bases outside the gene matches. The germline CDR1 and CDR2 sequences are SGHRS and YFSETQ. This CDR3 is built from 15 residues. Based on the CDR3 plus reference TRBV5-1 and TRBJ1-1, the full variable domain is KAGVTQTPRYLIKTRGQQVTLSCSPISGHRSVSWYQQTPGQGLQFLFEYFSETQRNKGNFPGRFSGRQFSNSRSEMNVSTLELGDSALYLCASSLAKGATAEAFFGQGTRLTVV.

The V gene is TRBV6-5, the J gene TRBJ2-7; tentative D call: TRBD1 (6 bases). This CDR3 has 15 amino acids. Germline V gene data show CDR1 as MNHEY and CDR2 as SVGAGI. V was cut by 6 bases and J by 6 bases, with 21 bases left in between. The CDR3 region has the DNA TGTGCCAGCAGCCCCCCCGGCAGGGGAGTGGGCGAGCAGTACTTC. Protein: CASSPPGRGVGEQYF.

The chain employs TRBV2 and TRBJ2-3; TRBD1 aligns across 12 bases. J was trimmed by 6 bases and V by 8 bases; bases with no gene match: 3. Germline lookup yields CDR1 SNHLY and CDR2 FYNNEI. The CDR3 loop spans 13 amino acids. The CDR3: CASGTGGMDTQYF. The CDR3 DNA is TGTGCCAGCGGGACAGGGGGCATGGATACGCAGTATTTT.

The rearrangement links TRBV10-2 to TRBJ1-1; D remains ambiguous. There are 13 residues in the CDR3. The germline CDR1 and CDR2 sequences are WSHSY and SAAADI. Trimming left V 5 bases short and J 2 bases short, with 9 bases between. CDR3 loop: CASSLTANTEAFF. The CDR3 DNA reads as TGCGCCAGCAGTCTAACAGCTAACACTGAAGCTTTCTTT.

The chain combines TRBV6-5 with TRBJ1-2; D ambiguous. The CDR3 spans 13 residues. Between the trimmed V and J ends, which lost 5 bases and 4 bases, there was a span of 11 bases. CDR1 and CDR2 (germline): MNHEY, SVGAGI. The CDR3 sequence: CASSPSLGYGYTF. The CDR3 coding sequence is TGTGCCAGCAGTCCTAGCCTTGGCTATGGCTACACCTTC.

The chain recombines TRBV5-1 with TRBJ1-4; D is perhaps TRBD1 (6 bases). Germline CDR1 and CDR2: SGHRS and YFSETQ. The V and J ends lost 4 bases and 8 bases respectively, with 18 bases between them. The CDR3 loop spans 15 amino acids. In DNA, the CDR3 is TGCGCCAGCAGCCCCGGACAGCCAGCAGGCGAAAAACTGTTTTTT. It translates to CASSPGQPAGEKLFF.